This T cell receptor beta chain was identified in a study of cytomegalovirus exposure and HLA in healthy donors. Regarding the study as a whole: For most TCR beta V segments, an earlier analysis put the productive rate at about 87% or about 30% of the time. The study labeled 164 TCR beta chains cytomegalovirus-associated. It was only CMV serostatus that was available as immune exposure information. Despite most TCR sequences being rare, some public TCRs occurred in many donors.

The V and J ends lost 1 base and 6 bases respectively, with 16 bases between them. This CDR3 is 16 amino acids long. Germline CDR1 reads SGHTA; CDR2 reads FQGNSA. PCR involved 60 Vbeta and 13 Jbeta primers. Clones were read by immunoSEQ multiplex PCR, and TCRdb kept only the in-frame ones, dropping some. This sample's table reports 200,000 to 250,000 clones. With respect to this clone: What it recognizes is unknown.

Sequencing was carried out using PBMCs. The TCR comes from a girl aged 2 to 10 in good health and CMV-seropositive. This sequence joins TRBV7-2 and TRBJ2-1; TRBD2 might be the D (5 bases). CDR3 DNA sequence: TGTGCCAGCAGCTTAGTATTAGGAGGAGGCGGCAATGAGCAGTTCTTC. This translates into CASSLVLGGGGNEQFF.